The entry below describes one TCR beta chain. No antigen is known for it. TCRdb keeps only in-frame clones here, not all; method: immunoSEQ multiplex PCR. The sample lists about 93,000 clones, approximately 90% occurring once. This specimen comes from a study of OX40 agonist ivuxolimab in advanced cancers. Study-wide background: Of the participants, over 30% had some prior anti-PD-1, anti-PD-L1 or anti-CTLA-4 therapy, which was allowed. General study results and limits: Expanded clones tended on average to be more numerous among CD8+ T cells than CD4+.

Autoimmune disease history or systemic immunosuppression meant exclusion. In germline, CDR1 is SGDLS, CDR2 YYNGEE. This CDR3 has 17 residues. V was clipped by 0 bases and J by 9 bases; unmatched bases: 13. This clonotype originated in an adult with an advanced solid tumor such as melanoma, head and neck, liver or kidney cancer. The material sequenced was CD4+ or CD8+ T cells sorted from blood, taken in a trial of the OX40 agonist ivuxolimab. V and J are TRBV9 and TRBJ2-1; 9 nucleotides align to TRBD1. The CDR3 nucleotides read TGTGCCAGCAGCGTAGAGTGGACAGGGGTGGATTTTGGTGAGCAGTTCTTC. Translating it yields CASSVEWTGVDFGEQFF.